These 30 T cell receptor beta chains originate from one sample sequenced in a study of blood T cell repertoires in COVID-19. Profiled with immunoSEQ multiplex PCR; TCRdb holds only in-frame clones, not every one. The repertoire holds 300,000 to 450,000 clones, 89% seen once, with approximately 4.1% in the top ten. Sequenced sample: peripheral blood. Receptors originate from a woman aged 55-69 years with COVID-19, enrolled during active disease.

This chain connects TRBV2 to TRBJ1-2; 7 nucleotides match TRBD1. V shed 1 base, J shed 5 bases, and the junction held 10 bases outside the gene matches. This CDR3 region has 16 residues. Germline CDR1 SNHLY, CDR2 FYNNEI. CDR3 sequence (DNA): TGTGCCAGCAGTGAAGTCAGCATAGACAGGGTTTATGGCTACACCTTC. Its translation is CASSEVSIDRVYGYTF. Full variable domain (missing parts from reference TRBV2 and TRBJ1-2): EPEVTQTPSHQVTQMGQEVILRCVPISNHLYFYWYRQILGQKVEFLVSFYNNEISEKSEIFDDQFSVERPDGSNFTLKIRSTKLEDSAMYFCASSEVSIDRVYGYTFGSGTRLTVV.

The chain combines TRBV27 with TRBJ1-5; no firm D call. The CDR3 covers 13 residues. The V and J ends lost 5 bases and 2 bases respectively, with 7 bases between them. Germline loops: CDR1 MNHEY, CDR2 SMNVEV (reference sequence). CDR3 in amino acids: CASSRRGNQPQHF. The CDR3 DNA reads TGTGCCAGCAGTCGTCGGGGCAATCAGCCCCAGCATTTT.

The CDR3 sequence: CASSTSGPAAYGYTF. DNA for the CDR3: TGTGCCAGCAGCACCTCCGGTCCGGCGGCCTATGGCTACACCTTC. This rearrangement joins TRBV28 to TRBJ1-2; no reliable D call. CDR3 length equals 15 residues. Trimming took 6 bases from V and 4 from J, leaving 18 bases between them. The germline V gene encodes CDR1 MDHEN and CDR2 SYDVKM.

V is TRBV19 and J is TRBJ1-1; tentative D call: TRBD1 (5 bases). CDR1 and CDR2 (germline): LNHDA, SQIVND (reference sequence). This CDR3 is 14 amino acids long. V lost 3 bases and J lost 4, with 12 bases in between. The CDR3 sequence: CASSIWGGVTEAFF. CDR3 in DNA: TGTGCCAGTAGTATTTGGGGGGGAGTCACTGAAGCTTTCTTT.

This chain uses TRBV6-5 with TRBJ2-7; the D is unclear. This CDR3 contains 11 residues. Germline CDR1 and CDR2: MNHEY and SVGAGI. V was shortened by 6 bases and J by 4 bases, with 7 bases between the two germline ends. CDR3 DNA: TGTGCCAGCAGAAACAGTTACGAGCAGTACTTC. Translation gives CASRNSYEQYF.

This sequence joins TRBV18 and TRBJ1-1; no clear D. This CDR3 region has 13 residues. Trimming took 1 base from V and 0 from J, leaving 3 bases between them. Germline V lookup: CDR1 KGHSH, CDR2 LQKENI. The CDR3 is CASSPRVNTEAFF. DNA of the CDR3: TGTGCCAGCTCACCACGAGTGAACACTGAAGCTTTCTTT. The full variable domain, completed using reference TRBV18 and TRBJ1-1, is NAGVMQNPRHLVRRRGQEARLRCSPMKGHSHVYWYRQLPEEGLKFMVYLQKENIIDESGMPKERFSAEFPKEGPSILRIQQVVRGDSAAYFCASSPRVNTEAFFGQGTRLTVV.

The chain combines TRBV5-1 with TRBJ1-4; a weak D match, TRBD1 (5 bases). Trimming removed 6 bases from V and 4 bases from J, with 16 bases in between. CDR3 length: 15 residues. The germline gives CDR1 SGHRS, CDR2 YFSETQ. CDR3 coding DNA: TGCGCCAGCAACCTAAGGGGATACCTTAATGAAAAACTGTTTTTT. Its protein is CASNLRGYLNEKLFF.

V gene TRBV27 combines with J gene TRBJ1-6, with D maybe TRBD1 (6 bases). CDR3 length: 14 amino acids. Germline-derived CDR1 and CDR2 are MNHEY and SMNVEV (reference sequence). V shed 6 bases and J shed 11 bases, with 17 bases lying between them. In DNA, the CDR3 is TGTGCCAGCAGCGACAGGCCCGAGGTGGCACCCCTCCACTTT. This encodes CASSDRPEVAPLHF.

The genes are TRBV30 and TRBJ2-2; 7 nucleotides align to TRBD1. The CDR3 loop spans 17 amino acids. Trimming removed 2 bases from V and 5 bases from J; junction bases left unmatched: 14. Per germline, CDR1 GTSNPN and CDR2 SVGIG (reference sequence). The chain's CDR3 is CAWSQTRTGRGTGELFF. The DNA of the CDR3 is TGTGCCTGGAGTCAAACCCGGACAGGACGAGGGACCGGGGAGCTGTTTTTT.

The J gene is TRBJ2-5, the V gene TRBV24-1; tentative D call: TRBD2 (6 bases). V was pared by 6 bases and J by 4 bases, with 14 bases between. This CDR3 is 14 amino acids long. Germline CDR1 and CDR2: KGHDR and SFDVKD. The CDR3 DNA reads as TGTGCCACCAGTTCGGCGGCCGGGGGAGAGACCCAGTACTTC. This encodes CATSSAAGGETQYF.

This sequence joins TRBV7-8 and TRBJ2-7; 8 nucleotides agree with TRBD1. CDR1 is SGHVS, CDR2 FQNEAQ, per germline. With V trimmed by 6 bases and J by 7 bases, 5 bases remained unmatched. The CDR3 extends over 12 amino acids. The DNA of the CDR3 is TGTGCCAGCAGTTCAGGGGGCAGAGAGCAGTACTTC. This gives the protein CASSSGGREQYF.

This chain uses TRBV3-1 (or the pseudogene TRBV3-2) with TRBJ1-2; 7 bases match TRBD1. V gave up 3 bases and J gave up 5 bases; unmatched junction bases: 9. Germline-derived CDR1 and CDR2 are LGHDT and YNNKEL (reference sequence). The CDR3 loop spans 15 amino acids. DNA for the CDR3: TGTGCCAGCAGCCACTTTGACAGGGAGAAATATGGCTACACCTTC. As protein: CASSHFDREKYGYTF.

The chain has TRBV24-1 and TRBJ2-1; D perhaps matches TRBD1 (6 bases). The CDR3 has 14 amino acids. CDR1 and CDR2 from the germline V gene are KGHDR and SFDVKD. V lost 6 bases to trimming and J lost 1 base, with 9 bases between them. In nucleotides, the CDR3 is TGTGCCACCAGTTCCCAGGGGTCCTACAATGAGCAGTTCTTC. It translates to CATSSQGSYNEQFF.

This chain uses TRBV7-2 with TRBJ1-4; 9 nucleotides match TRBD1. This CDR3 region has 17 residues. V trimming: 0 bases; J trimming: 5 bases; junction bases outside the gene matches: 7. Germline V gene sequence: CDR1 SGHTA, CDR2 FQGNSA. This CDR3 reads CASSLAILGTGNEKLFF. CDR3 bases: TGTGCCAGCAGCTTAGCCATTCTGGGGACAGGGAATGAAAAACTGTTTTTT.

This chain links TRBV5-1 with TRBJ2-7; 10 bases map to TRBD1. V lost 0 bases and J lost 6; bases outside the gene matches: 12. Germline CDR1 and CDR2: SGHRS and YFSETQ. The CDR3 has 17 amino acids. CDR3: CASSLALTGGPRSEQYF. CDR3 DNA: TGCGCCAGCAGCTTGGCTTTGACAGGGGGCCCAAGGAGCGAGCAGTACTTC.

The chain recombines TRBV19 with TRBJ1-1; 7 bases map to TRBD1. The CDR3 runs to 13 residues. Germline CDR1 reads LNHDA; CDR2 reads SQIVND (reference sequence). V gave up 8 bases and J gave up 5 bases; unmatched junction bases: 8. CDR3 nucleotide sequence: TGTGCCAGTGAGTCAGGGGGATTAACTGAAGCTTTCTTT. As protein: CASESGGLTEAFF.

The chain carries TRBV5-1 and TRBJ1-2; 10 positions agree with TRBD1. The germline V gene has CDR1 SGHRS and CDR2 YFSETQ. V lost 5 bases to trimming and J lost 8 bases; unmatched junction nucleotides: 9. The CDR3 sequence is 14 residues long. In DNA form, the CDR3 reads TGCGCCAGCAGGGGAACGACAGGGGGCGGCGGCTACACCTTC. The encoded protein is CASRGTTGGGGYTF. The whole variable domain, remainder taken from reference TRBV5-1 and TRBJ1-2, is KAGVTQTPRYLIKTRGQQVTLSCSPISGHRSVSWYQQTPGQGLQFLFEYFSETQRNKGNFPGRFSGRQFSNSRSEMNVSTLELGDSALYLCASRGTTGGGGYTFGSGTRLTVV.

This clone was seen a handful of times. The sample contains more than one DNA sequence encoding this CDR3. This chain connects TRBV18 to TRBJ2-6, with a tentative D call TRBD1 (5 bases). Trimming cost V 3 bases and J 4 bases, with 10 bases left between them. The CDR3 contains 15 residues. CDR1 is KGHSH, CDR2 LQKENI, per germline. CDR3 sequence: CASSPQGSGANVLTF. CDR3 DNA sequence: TGTGCCAGCTCACCCCAGGGTTCCGGGGCCAACGTCCTGACTTTC.

The J gene is TRBJ2-7, the V gene TRBV5-1; no definite D call. CDR1 SGHRS and CDR2 YFSETQ come from the germline V gene. The CDR3 has 13 amino acids. With 2 bases removed from V and 6 bases from J, the gap between germline ends came to 12 bases. The CDR3 DNA sequence: TGCGCCAGCAGCTTCGGGTCCCTCGGCGAGCAGTACTTC. This gives the protein CASSFGSLGEQYF.

V and J are TRBV18 and TRBJ1-1; 9 bases fit TRBD1. The CDR3 sequence is 14 residues long. V was pared by 3 bases and J by 6 bases, with 5 bases of the junction left unmatched. Germline CDR1 is KGHSH and CDR2 is LQKENI. CDR3 amino acids: CASSPERQGAEAFF. In nucleotides, the CDR3 is TGTGCCAGCTCACCGGAGAGACAGGGGGCTGAAGCTTTCTTT. Combining the CDR3 with reference TRBV18 and TRBJ1-1 gives the whole variable domain NAGVMQNPRHLVRRRGQEARLRCSPMKGHSHVYWYRQLPEEGLKFMVYLQKENIIDESGMPKERFSAEFPKEGPSILRIQQVVRGDSAAYFCASSPERQGAEAFFGQGTRLTVV.

This chain connects TRBV7-9 to TRBJ1-2; D is uncertain. Germline V gene lookup returns CDR1 SEHNR and CDR2 FQNEAQ (reference sequence). This CDR3 region has 12 residues. Trimming removed 1 base at V and 5 bases at J, with 5 bases between. The CDR3 DNA follows: TGTGCCAGCAGCTTAGTCCCATATGGCTACACCTTC. Encoded protein: CASSLVPYGYTF.

The rearrangement links TRBV3-1 (or the pseudogene TRBV3-2) to TRBJ2-5, with 8 bases aligning to TRBD1. Germline V lookup: CDR1 LGHDT, CDR2 YNNKEL (reference sequence). The CDR3 contains 17 residues. The V and J ends lost 0 bases and 1 base, in that order; junction bases with no gene match: 7. For the CDR3, the DNA is TGTGCCAGCAGCCAAGATCCCCAGGGGGCCAGCCAAGAGACCCAGTACTTC. Amino acids: CASSQDPQGASQETQYF.

The V gene is TRBV2, the J gene TRBJ1-5, with TRBD1 identical over 8 bases. The V gene end was trimmed by 6 bases and the J gene end by 3 bases; junction bases not matched to a gene: 4. Germline V gives CDR1 SNHLY, CDR2 FYNNEI. This CDR3 has 14 amino acids. Here the CDR3 DNA reads TGTGCCAGCAGGGGACAGGTGTCCAATCAGCCCCAGCATTTT. Residues: CASRGQVSNQPQHF.

The CDR3 nucleotides are TGTGCCATCAGTACAGGGGTAACCACAGATACGCAGTATTTT. Translated, it gives CAISTGVTTDTQYF. The V gene is TRBV10-3, the J gene TRBJ2-3, with 7 bases identical to TRBD1. The V segment lost 5 bases and the J segment 2 bases; nucleotides outside the gene matches: 4. This CDR3 comprises 14 residues. Germline-derived CDR1 and CDR2 are ENHRY and SYGVKD.

The chain couples TRBV18 to TRBJ1-2; TRBD1 is a possible D gene (6 bases). V was trimmed by 2 bases and J by 0 bases, leaving 7 bases between them. The CDR3 has 14 amino acids. CDR1 KGHSH and CDR2 LQKENI come from the germline V gene. The CDR3 reads CASSPGDTNYGYTF. The DNA of the CDR3 is TGTGCCAGCTCACCAGGGGACACTAACTATGGCTACACCTTC.

The rearrangement joins TRBV18 to TRBJ2-3; possible D gene TRBD1, 6 bases. The CDR3 consists of 15 residues. V was shortened by 0 bases and J by 3 bases, with 10 bases between the two germline ends. Germline V gives CDR1 KGHSH, CDR2 LQKENI. The CDR3 spells CASSPPWGQTDTQYF. DNA for the CDR3: TGTGCCAGCTCACCACCCTGGGGGCAGACAGATACGCAGTATTTT.

The gene calls are TRBV24-1 and TRBJ2-2, with a weak D call TRBD1 (8 bases). Trimming took 4 bases from V and 5 from J, leaving 16 bases between them. Germline V lookup: CDR1 KGHDR, CDR2 SFDVKD. There are 16 residues in the CDR3. The CDR3 reads CATSDVDREGTGELFF. The CDR3 region has the DNA TGTGCCACCAGTGACGTGGACAGGGAGGGAACCGGGGAGCTGTTTTTT.

The genes are TRBV10-3 and TRBJ1-5, with D maybe TRBD1 (6 bases). This CDR3 spans 17 amino acids. In germline, CDR1 is ENHRY, CDR2 SYGVKD. The V gene lost 4 bases and the J gene lost 0 bases, with 16 bases spanning the gap. CDR3 coding DNA: TGTGCCATCAGTGCCCAAGGGGGGGTCTATAGCAATCAGCCCCAGCATTTT. Translated, it gives CAISAQGGVYSNQPQHF.

The chain combines TRBV11-2 with TRBJ1-6; the D gene is possibly TRBD1 (6 bases). The CDR3 is made up of 15 amino acids. The V end lost 3 bases, the J end lost 1 base, and 7 bases lay between the germline ends. CDR1 is SGHAT and CDR2 is FQNNGV in the germline V gene. The CDR3 region is CASSFGQSYNSPLHF. The CDR3 nucleotides read TGTGCCAGCAGCTTCGGACAGTCCTATAATTCACCCCTCCACTTT.

The chain couples TRBV5-1 to TRBJ2-3; TRBD1 aligns across 9 bases. Germline CDR1 and CDR2: SGHRS and YFSETQ. The CDR3 sequence is 17 residues long. Trimming removed 2 bases from V and 3 bases from J; junction bases left unmatched: 10. In DNA form, the CDR3 reads TGCGCCAGCAGCTTCATGAACAGGGGGCGCGTAACAGATACGCAGTATTTT. It specifies CASSFMNRGRVTDTQYF.